The clone carrying this TCR beta chain was observed a handful of times. Its antigen is not known. This entry comes from a study of T-cell memory formation after mild COVID-19. Study details: The study found TCR clusters largely donor specific. Notes on the study in general: Some clones that responded turned up in pre-infection memory, which suggests that cross-reactive memory joined in. Contracting clones localized mainly to CM and EM when CD4+ and mainly to EMRA when CD8+.

With constant-segment primers, 5'RACE yielded cDNA libraries of TCR alpha and TCR beta that carried sample barcodes and UMIs. Via MiXCR, TCRdb re-called the 5' RACE reads, giving one row per CDR3 protein. The sample lists 500,000 to 650,000 distinct CDR3 sequences; about 22% were seen once. The sequence derives from an adult woman who had mild COVID-19 (a few samples of this study predate the infection). Cell type and time point are not known. Sequenced sample: PBMCs or a T cell subset sorted from them (not recorded which).

The CDR3 region is CASSPDLQGPGEAFF. In DNA, the CDR3 is TGTGCCAGCAGTCCCGATTTACAGGGACCTGGTGAAGCTTTCTTT. This chain connects TRBV6-5 to TRBJ1-1, with D maybe TRBD1 (6 bases). The CDR3 loop spans 15 amino acids. Trimming took off 5 bases at V and 7 bases at J, with 20 bases between the two ends. CDR1 and CDR2 from the germline V gene are MNHEY and SVGAGI.